A selection of T cell receptor beta chains follows, all from one sample in a study of identical twins. TCRdb analysed the 5' RACE reads with MiXCR anew, one entry per CDR3 protein. The table shows some 630,000 distinct CDR3 sequences, with less than 9% occurring only once. These data also formed part of another study, on yellow fever vaccine responses in identical twins.

The source material was PBMCs. These receptors were taken from a woman younger than 35 in good health. Each CDR3 is given with its conserved first and last residue. The D gene is left open where the match is weak. For some rows the clone size is stated as once, few or many, or as a class when expanded; others skip it.

>few|TRBD2|TRBJ2-4|TRBV28
CASSSLRGTSGRGNIQYF
TGTGCCAGCAGTTCACTTAGGGGGACTAGCGGGAGGGGTAACATTCAGTACTTC
>few|TRBD2|TRBJ2-1|TRBV5-6
CASRTLAGGSYNEQFF
TGTGCCAGCAGGACACTAGCGGGGGGCTCCTACAATGAGCAGTTCTTC
>.|.|TRBJ1-1|TRBV9
CASSVEDTEAFF
TGTGCCAGCAGCGTAGAAGACACTGAAGCTTTCTTT
>many|TRBD2|TRBJ2-1|TRBV15
CATSREGAAGLFIYNEQFF
TGTGCCACCAGCAGAGAGGGTGCAGCGGGGCTATTCATCTACAATGAGCAGTTCTTC
>.|.|TRBJ2-7|TRBV10-3
CAISERGLEQYF
TGTGCCATCAGTGAAAGGGGTTTGGAGCAGTACTTC
>few|.|TRBJ1-6|TRBV12-3/TRBV12-4
CASSLIGGPVNSPLHF
TGTGCCAGCAGTTTAATCGGGGGCCCAGTTAATTCACCCCTCCACTTT
>.|.|TRBJ1-5|TRBV28
CASRAYQGNQPQHF
TGTGCCAGCAGAGCATACCAAGGCAATCAGCCCCAGCATTTT
>many|.|TRBJ1-1|TRBV6-1
CASRQGPEAFF
TGTGCCAGCAGACAGGGACCTGAAGCTTTCTTT
>many|TRBD1|TRBJ2-2|TRBV9
CASSPHTGARTGELFF
TGTGCCAGCAGCCCCCACACAGGGGCGCGCACCGGGGAGCTGTTTTTT
>few|.|TRBJ2-5|TRBV21-1
CASTPKGRFQETQYF
TGTGCCAGCACCCCAAAAGGACGGTTTCAAGAGACCCAGTACTTC
>.|.|TRBJ2-4|TRBV5-1
CASSLASGSKNIQYF
TGCGCCAGCAGCTTGGCCTCAGGGTCCAAAAACATTCAGTACTTC
>.|.|TRBJ2-2|TRBV28
CASSPGVPSAAGELFF
TGTGCCAGCAGCCCCGGGGTCCCTAGCGCGGCCGGGGAGCTGTTTTTT
>many|TRBD1|TRBJ1-1|TRBV7-2
CASSFPSGGLDTEAFF
TGTGCCAGCAGCTTCCCATCAGGGGGCTTGGACACTGAAGCTTTCTTT
>many|TRBD1|TRBJ2-1|TRBV5-1
CASSKQGASNEQFF
TGCGCCAGCAGCAAACAGGGGGCTTCGAATGAGCAGTTCTTC
>.|TRBD1|TRBJ1-1|TRBV7-2
CASRPSGTGGTEAFF
TGTGCCAGCAGACCATCCGGGACAGGGGGCACTGAAGCTTTCTTT
>.|TRBD1|TRBJ2-5|TRBV7-7
CASSLTRWTGGFETQYF
TGTGCCAGCAGCTTAACAAGATGGACAGGGGGCTTTGAGACCCAGTACTTC
>.|.|TRBJ1-1|TRBV12-3/TRBV12-4
CASSSAGAGNTEAFF
TGTGCCAGCAGTTCCGCGGGGGCAGGGAACACTGAAGCTTTCTTT
>many|.|TRBJ2-5|TRBV11-2
CASSSQEPQETQYF
TGTGCCAGCAGCTCCCAGGAGCCTCAAGAGACCCAGTACTTC
>many|TRBD2|TRBJ2-7|TRBV7-9
CASSLIAGSYEQYF
TGTGCCAGCAGCTTAATAGCGGGATCCTACGAGCAGTACTTC
>few|.|TRBJ2-1|TRBV3-1
CASSQEEGFQREQFF
TGTGCCAGCAGCCAAGAAGAGGGGTTCCAGCGGGAGCAGTTCTTC
>few|.|TRBJ1-2|TRBV20-1
CSAAGTTRDGYTF
TGCAGTGCTGCAGGGACCACGAGGGACGGCTACACCTTC
>many|.|TRBJ2-7|TRBV2
CASRPGLGGPAQYEQYF
TGTGCCAGCAGGCCCGGACTAGGGGGGCCCGCTCAGTACGAGCAGTACTTC
>few|.|TRBJ1-1|TRBV7-8
CASSLPGSDTEAFF
TGTGCCAGCAGCTTACCTGGGTCTGACACTGAAGCTTTCTTT
>few|.|TRBJ1-6|TRBV20-1
CSARDSSNSPLHF
TGCAGTGCTAGAGATTCGAGCAATTCACCCCTCCACTTT
>.|TRBD1|TRBJ2-5|TRBV7-9
CASRPGQGGRETQYF
TGTGCCAGCAGACCGGGACAGGGGGGACGGGAGACCCAGTACTTC
>.|TRBD2|TRBJ2-1|TRBV3-1
CASSRLAANEQFF
TGTGCCAGCAGCCGCCTAGCGGCCAATGAGCAGTTCTTC
>.|TRBD2|TRBJ2-2|TRBV12-3/TRBV12-4
CASRLSGRATGELFF
TGTGCCAGCAGACTAAGCGGGAGGGCCACCGGGGAGCTGTTTTTT
>.|TRBD2|TRBJ2-7|TRBV11-3
CASSLYPSGSSLYEQYF
TGTGCCAGCAGCTTATATCCAAGCGGGAGTTCCCTCTACGAGCAGTACTTC
>.|.|TRBJ1-4|TRBV3-1
CASSQGLGASEKLFF
TGTGCCAGCAGCCAAGGTCTGGGGGCGAGTGAAAAACTGTTTTTT
>many|TRBD2|TRBJ2-5|TRBV12-3/TRBV12-4
CASSLISGRETQYF
TGTGCCAGCAGTTTGATTTCCGGGAGGGAGACCCAGTACTTC
>few|.|TRBJ2-7|TRBV6-1
CASRVGPTYEQYF
TGTGCCAGCAGGGTTGGGCCAACCTACGAGCAGTACTTC
>many|TRBD1|TRBJ2-5|TRBV20-1
CSAAGGFETQYF
TGCAGTGCCGCAGGGGGATTTGAGACCCAGTACTTC
>.|.|TRBJ2-2|TRBV4-2
CASSQPRSSTNTGELFF
TGTGCCAGCAGCCAACCTCGCTCCAGTACGAACACCGGGGAGCTGTTTTTT
>.|TRBD1|TRBJ2-6|TRBV18
CASSPRTGTGSSGANVLTF
TGTGCCAGCTCACCACGGACAGGGACGGGGAGCTCTGGGGCCAACGTCCTGACTTTC
>.|TRBD1|TRBJ1-1|TRBV7-8
CASSQWTGLNTEAFF
TGTGCCAGCAGCCAATGGACAGGCTTGAACACTGAAGCTTTCTTT
>.|.|TRBJ2-7|TRBV5-1
CASSSTGEQYF
TGCGCCAGCAGCTCTACGGGGGAGCAGTACTTC
>few|.|TRBJ2-3|TRBV29-1
CSVVAADTQYF
TGCAGCGTTGTAGCGGCAGATACGCAGTATTTT
>.|.|TRBJ2-1|TRBV3-1
CASSQEGRINEQFF
TGTGCCAGCAGCCAAGAGGGAAGAATCAATGAGCAGTTCTTC
>few|TRBD2|TRBJ2-5|TRBV12-3/TRBV12-4
CASSLGLAGLVETQYF
TGTGCCAGCAGTTTGGGGCTAGCGGGACTTGTAGAGACCCAGTACTTC
>.|TRBD2|TRBJ2-3|TRBV20-1
CSARNPGLAGGRRTDTQYF
TGCAGTGCTAGAAATCCGGGACTAGCGGGGGGGCGGCGCACAGATACGCAGTATTTT
>many|TRBD1|TRBJ2-2|TRBV20-1
CSANRGTGELFF
TGCAGTGCAAACAGGGGTACCGGGGAGCTGTTTTTT
>.|TRBD1|TRBJ2-3|TRBV12-3/TRBV12-4
CASREDSRGDTQYF
TGTGCCAGCAGAGAGGACAGCAGGGGGGATACGCAGTATTTT
>.|.|TRBJ2-1|TRBV10-3
CASGDYNEQFF
TGTGCCAGCGGGGACTACAATGAGCAGTTCTTC
>.|.|TRBJ1-5|TRBV3-1
CATSQGRIGTADQPQHF
TGTGCCACCTCCCAAGGTCGGATCGGAACAGCCGATCAGCCCCAGCATTTT
>few|TRBD1|TRBJ2-2|TRBV5-1
CASSSRTGVDGELFF
TGCGCCAGCAGCTCCCGGACAGGGGTGGACGGGGAGCTGTTTTTT
>many|TRBD1|TRBJ1-6|TRBV4-1
CASSQAGQPRSPLHF
TGCGCCAGCAGCCAAGCGGGACAGCCCCGATCACCCCTCCACTTT
>.|TRBD1|TRBJ2-7|TRBV29-1
CSDLQQGPYEQYF
TGCAGCGACCTGCAACAGGGGCCCTACGAGCAGTACTTC
>many|.|TRBJ1-5|TRBV12-3/TRBV12-4
CASVSSGSGGNQPQHF
TGTGCCAGCGTAAGTTCGGGTTCTGGGGGCAATCAGCCCCAGCATTTT
>few|TRBD2|TRBJ2-2|TRBV20-1
CSALGTSGISTGELFF
TGCAGTGCCTTGGGGACTAGCGGGATTAGTACCGGGGAGCTGTTTTTT
>few|.|TRBJ2-1|TRBV7-2
CASTLVGWAEQFF
TGTGCCAGCACCCTCGTAGGGTGGGCTGAGCAGTTCTTC